This T cell receptor (beta chain) is drawn from a study of T cell responses to AZD1222 COVID-19 vaccine. Clones were sequenced by immunoSEQ multiplex PCR, and TCRdb holds only the in-frame ones, with some missing. The profile shows 90,000 to 110,000 clones, around 90% of them singletons. This TCR was sampled from an adult in good health. Sample: peripheral blood, taken on day 0 of AZD1222 vaccination.

The CDR3 loop is CASSVGTGTDEQFF. The CDR3 bases are TGCGCCAGCAGTGTAGGGACAGGGACCGATGAGCAGTTCTTC. V usage is TRBV10-1 and J usage is TRBJ2-1; 9 nucleotides align to TRBD1. V shed 4 bases, J shed 8 bases, and the junction held 6 bases outside the gene matches. CDR1 is WNHNN, CDR2 SYGVQD, per germline (reference sequence). The CDR3 covers 14 residues.